This TCR beta chain appears in the sequencing data of a study of blood T cell repertoires in COVID-19. In the study overall: The study drew acute and convalescent COVID-19 samples from the United States, Italy and Spain.

CDR3 size: 19 residues. Trimming at V came to 5 bases and at J to 2 bases, leaving 12 bases not matched to a gene. Germline V gene lookup returns CDR1 SEHNR and CDR2 FQNEAQ (reference sequence). The assay was immunoSEQ multiplex PCR, and TCRdb's table has in-frame clones only and misses some. The sample has about 190,000 clones, about 81% seen once. The rearrangement joins TRBV7-9 to TRBJ1-4, with 12 bases that match TRBD1. The material sequenced was peripheral blood. This clonotype was obtained from a man aged 25 to 40 with active or convalescent COVID-19. In nucleotides, the CDR3 is TGTGCCAGCAGCCCAAGGGGGACAGGGGGCTTGGTCACTAATGAAAAACTGTTTTTT. It yields the protein CASSPRGTGGLVTNEKLFF. The full variable domain, in which reference TRBV7-9 and TRBJ1-4 provide the parts outside the CDR3, is DTGVSQNPRHKITKRGQNVTFRCDPISEHNRLYWYRQTLGQGPEFLTYFQNEAQLEKSRLLSDRFSAERPKGSFSTLEIQRTEQGDSAMYLCASSPRGTGGLVTNEKLFFGSGTQLSVL.